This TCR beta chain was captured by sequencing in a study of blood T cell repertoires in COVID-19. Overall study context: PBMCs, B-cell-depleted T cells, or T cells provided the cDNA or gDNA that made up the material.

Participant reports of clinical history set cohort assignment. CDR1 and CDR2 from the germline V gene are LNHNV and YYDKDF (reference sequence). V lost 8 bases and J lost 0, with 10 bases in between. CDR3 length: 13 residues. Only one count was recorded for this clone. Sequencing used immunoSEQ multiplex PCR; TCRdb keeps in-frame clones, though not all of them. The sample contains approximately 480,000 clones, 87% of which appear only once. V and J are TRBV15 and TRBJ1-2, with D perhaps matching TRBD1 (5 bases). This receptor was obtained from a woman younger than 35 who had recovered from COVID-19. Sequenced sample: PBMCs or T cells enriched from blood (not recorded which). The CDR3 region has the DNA TGTGCCACCTTCGGGGGAACTAACTATGGCTACACCTTC. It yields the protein CATFGGTNYGYTF.